This paragraph reports one T cell receptor beta chain. The CDR3 totals 16 residues. Per germline, CDR1 SEHNR and CDR2 FQNEAQ (reference sequence). With 0 bases removed from V and 7 bases from J, the gap between germline ends came to 16 bases. This table comes from immunoSEQ multiplex PCR, and its TCRdb copy is limited to in-frame clones, with some not included. The data hold about 81,000 clones, with about 94% observed a single time. The data belong to a study of T cell changes during pregnancy in multiple sclerosis. Sequencing was performed on peripheral blood, taken in the third trimester of pregnancy. This rearrangement joins TRBV7-9 to TRBJ1-5; D may be TRBD1 (6 bases). The sequence derives from a female donor with multiple sclerosis, enrolled in a pregnancy study. The CDR3 spells CASSLAGGQGGQPQHF. CDR3 nucleotide sequence: TGTGCCAGCAGCTTAGCGGGGGGGCAGGGAGGACAGCCCCAGCATTTT.